This TCR beta chain originates from a study of cytomegalovirus exposure and HLA in healthy donors. Findings of the study overall: Apparent HLA restriction characterized most CMV-associated TCR beta chains in a later analysis. Compared with the roughly 700-donor mean, an Asian-associated ancestry cluster reportedly had fewer N-insertions, according to a later analysis. A few chains tied to CMV proved CMV antigen-specific in vitro.

About this clone itself: Its antigen remains unidentified.

The PCR contained 60 Vbeta and 13 Jbeta primers. Assay: immunoSEQ multiplex PCR; the TCRdb copy retains only in-frame clones and omits some. The table lists about 160,000 clones, approximately 80% of them singletons, with around 1.3% in the top ten. The CDR3 sequence is 16 residues long. CDR1 and CDR2 (germline): SGHDN, FVKESK. V was clipped by 2 bases and J by 8 bases; unmatched bases: 11. V usage is TRBV14 and J usage is TRBJ1-2, with 10 bases fitting TRBD1. The sample was PBMCs. This sequence was found in a woman in her forties or fifties in good health and CMV-seronegative. CDR3: CASSQNRWDRGGGYTF. CDR3 in DNA: TGTGCCAGCAGCCAAAATCGGTGGGACAGGGGAGGAGGCTACACCTTC.